This record covers a single T cell receptor (beta chain). Isolation of total RNA was performed on whole blood, with no prior T cell sorting. The data originate from a study of monozygotic twins with inflammatory bowel disease. cDNA synthesis was performed in eight separate reactions for each sample. From the 5' RACE reads, TCRdb lists one entry per CDR3 protein and no DNA. Recorded for this sample: 200,000 to 250,000 distinct CDR3 sequences. This CDR3 comprises 14 residues. Germline CDR1 is MNHNY and CDR2 is SVGAGI (reference sequence). The sequenced material came from blood. The chain has TRBV6-6 and TRBJ2-1; the D call of TRBD2 rests on TCRdb alone, since no DNA is present to check it. The receptor was isolated from a human donor with ulcerative colitis or Crohn's disease, or a healthy co-twin of an affected twin (not recorded which). Here the CDR3 reads CASSFTSGRHEQFF.